This is a list of T cell receptor beta chains from one sample in a study of cytomegalovirus exposure and HLA in healthy donors. Profiling relied on immunoSEQ multiplex PCR, and the TCRdb table lists in-frame clones only, not all of them. The sample gives about 140,000 clones, roughly 80% of which show up once; around 2.2% is in the top ten. Material: PBMCs. These receptors all come from a man in his thirties or forties in good health and CMV-seronegative. The CDR3 runs from the conserved cysteine through the conserved F or W. The D gene is left open where the match is weak. Rows may omit the clone size; those that give it use once, few, many or a size class.

len	abundance	j_gene	d_gene	v_gene	CDR3nt	CDR3aa
13	NA	TRBJ1-5	NA	TRBV27	TGTGCCAGCAGAGACAGGTCGGGCCAGCCCCAGCATTTT	CASRDRSGQPQHF
12	NA	TRBJ2-1	NA	TRBV7-8	TGTGCCTCAGCCGGGGGTGCTGGATTCCAGTTCTTC	CASAGGAGFQFF
11	NA	TRBJ1-1	NA	TRBV30	TGTGCCTTCTCGCGGGACACTGAAGCTTTCTTT	CAFSRDTEAFF
11	NA	TRBJ1-3	TRBD1	TRBV6-6	TGTGCCAGCAGTCCCGGACAGGGGAAGTTTTTT	CASSPGQGKFF
16	NA	TRBJ1-1	TRBD1	TRBV19	TGTGCCAGTAGAAGTCCCGGGACAGGGTGGTCCCGAAAAGCTTTCTTT	CASRSPGTGWSRKAFF
14	NA	TRBJ1-2	NA	TRBV2	TGTGCCAGCAGTGAGGTGGAGGGTATGAGAGGCTACACCTTC	CASSEVEGMRGYTF
14	NA	TRBJ2-1	NA	TRBV7-9	TGTGCCAGCAGCCCCCCCCTAGTAAATAGTGAGCAGTTCTTC	CASSPPLVNSEQFF
15	once	TRBJ1-2	NA	TRBV5-8	TGTGCCAGCAGCCCGGAACAGGGCCAGGGTTATGGCTACACCTTC	CASSPEQGQGYGYTF
15	NA	TRBJ1-6	NA	TRBV18	TGTGCCAGCTCACTTTCAGGGACCTATAATTCACCCCTCCACTTT	CASSLSGTYNSPLHF
14	NA	TRBJ1-5	TRBD1	TRBV5-4	TGTGCCAGCAGCGTACAGGGGGTCAATCAGCCCCAGCATTTT	CASSVQGVNQPQHF
15	few	TRBJ1-4	NA	TRBV6-6	TGTGCCAGCACCCCCCAGGGGAGGGTTGGGGAAAAACTGTTTTTT	CASTPQGRVGEKLFF
15	NA	TRBJ2-7	TRBD1	TRBV7-9	TGTGCCAGCAGCTCCCCCGACAGGGGTTCCTACGAGCAGTACTTC	CASSSPDRGSYEQYF
13	NA	TRBJ2-5	TRBD1	TRBV5-6	TGTGCCAGCAGCGACAGGGTGAGGGGGACCCAGTACTTC	CASSDRVRGTQYF
14	NA	TRBJ1-2	NA	TRBV28	TGTGCCAGCAGGGCAACCCCTAGGAATTATGGCTACACCTTC	CASRATPRNYGYTF
17	NA	TRBJ2-7	TRBD1	TRBV5-4	TGTGCCAGCAGCCCGGGGCACGTTCGGACAGGGGGTTACGAGCAGTACTTC	CASSPGHVRTGGYEQYF
13	NA	TRBJ1-5	NA	TRBV16	TGTGCCAGCAGCGCTGAGTACAATCAGCCCCAGCATTTT	CASSAEYNQPQHF
11	NA	TRBJ1-2	NA	TRBV25-1	TGTGCCAGCAGTCAACTATATGGCTACACCTTC	CASSQLYGYTF
15	NA	TRBJ2-4	NA	TRBV28	TGTGCCAGCAGTTTGCTGGGGGCGGGCAAAAACATTCAGTACTTC	CASSLLGAGKNIQYF
14	NA	TRBJ1-5	NA	TRBV6-5	TGTGCCAGCAGTCAACAGGGTTTCAATCAGCCCCAGCATTTT	CASSQQGFNQPQHF
16	NA	TRBJ2-7	NA	TRBV7-6	TGTGCCAGCAGCTTAGGGATCCAGGGGCGCTCCTACGAGCAGTACTTC	CASSLGIQGRSYEQYF
14	NA	TRBJ2-7	TRBD2	TRBV27	TGTGCCAGCATGGTGGTAGCGGGAGGTCTGGAGCAGTACTTC	CASMVVAGGLEQYF
17	few	TRBJ2-2	TRBD2	TRBV15	TGTGCCACCAGCAGAGGTGGGACTAGCGGCTTCACCGGGGAGCTGTTTTTT	CATSRGGTSGFTGELFF
17	NA	TRBJ1-1	NA	TRBV5-1	TGCGCCAGCAGCTTGGGGGTCAACTACAGGTTGGACACTGAAGCTTTCTTT	CASSLGVNYRLDTEAFF
12	once	TRBJ2-3	TRBD1	TRBV30	TGTGCCTGGAACAAACAGGGGGATACGCAGTATTTT	CAWNKQGDTQYF
15	NA	TRBJ1-1	NA	TRBV5-4	TGTGCCAGCAGCTCGGCTACAGGGAAGTACACTGAAGCTTTCTTT	CASSSATGKYTEAFF
14	NA	TRBJ2-3	TRBD2	TRBV29-1	TGCAGCGTTGAGACGGGAGGGCCTACAGATACGCAGTATTTT	CSVETGGPTDTQYF
12	NA	TRBJ2-7	TRBD1	TRBV29-1	TGCAGCGTTGCGACAGGGAGCTACGAGCAGTACTTC	CSVATGSYEQYF
14	NA	TRBJ1-1	TRBD1	TRBV28	TGTGCCAGCGGAAAGGGGGCGGAAAGAACTGAAGCTTTCTTT	CASGKGAERTEAFF
14	NA	TRBJ2-3	TRBD1	TRBV5-6	TGTGCCAGCAGCGGACAGGGGGCGGAAGATACGCAGTATTTT	CASSGQGAEDTQYF
14	once	TRBJ2-1	NA	TRBV5-1	TGCGCCAGCAAGGCAGGGGTTGGTTACAATGAGCAGTTCTTC	CASKAGVGYNEQFF
14	NA	TRBJ2-5	TRBD1	TRBV5-1	TGCGCCAGCAGCTACCGGGACAGGGGTGAGACCCAGTACTTC	CASSYRDRGETQYF
13	NA	TRBJ2-5	NA	TRBV21-1	TGTGCCAGCAGCAAAGGGGCAGAAGAGACCCAGTACTTC	CASSKGAEETQYF
14	few	TRBJ1-2	TRBD1	TRBV9	TGTGCCAGCAGCAGCCGGGACAGGTTAAAAGGCTACACCTTC	CASSSRDRLKGYTF
17	many	TRBJ2-7	TRBD2	TRBV4-2	TGTGCCAGCAGCCCACGAGCGGCGGGAGCGGGTTCCTACGAGCAGTACTTC	CASSPRAAGAGSYEQYF